This T cell receptor (beta chain) was recorded in a study of OX40 agonist ivuxolimab in advanced cancers. Study-wide context: Ivuxolimab, an antibody that agonizes OX40 (CD134), was administered to the patients. Prior anti-PD-1, anti-PD-L1 or anti-CTLA-4 therapy was allowed; 40% had some. Overall study results and limits: Circulating CD4+ and CD8+ T cells showed clonal expansion by week 6 at 0.1 to 3.0 mg/kg. Fewer expanded clones were found on average in CD4+ than in CD8+ T cells.

In regard to this clone: The antigen is not known.

TCRdb's copy holds only in-frame clones and misses some; the assay was immunoSEQ multiplex PCR. The sample carries some 100,000 clones, under 90% recorded once. Germline lookup yields CDR1 SGHDT and CDR2 YYEEEE. The V and J ends lost 2 bases and 10 bases, in that order; junction bases with no gene match: 7. The CDR3 totals 15 residues. Sequences were derived from CD4+ or CD8+ T cells sorted from blood, sampled in a trial of the OX40 agonist ivuxolimab. This sequence joins TRBV5-6 and TRBJ1-6; 9 bases map to TRBD1. This sequence was found in an adult with an advanced solid tumor such as melanoma, head and neck, liver or kidney cancer. This CDR3 is CASSLPGQGRSPLHF. As DNA, the CDR3 is TGTGCCAGCAGCTTACCGGGACAGGGAAGATCACCCCTCCACTTT.